The present TCR beta chain was sequenced within a study of Graves' ophthalmopathy and Graves' hyperthyroidism. Study-wide results and limits: Most thyroid-expanded clonotypes exceeding 0.001 frequency were also found in blood.

The germline V gene has CDR1 MNHNS and CDR2 SASEGT. The CDR3 is made up of 14 amino acids. Trimming shortened V by 6 bases and J by 1 base, and 12 bases separated the two germline ends. In its sample, this clonotype was seen a few times. Its cognate antigen is unknown. TCR beta CDR3 regions were amplified from RNA transcripts. The first-round RT-PCR employed HTBI primers together with the Qiagen OneStep RT-PCR kit. A multiplex PCR was then performed as the second round. TCRdb used MiXCR to reprocess the multiplex PCR reads, holding one entry per CDR3 protein. The table shows roughly 500,000 distinct CDR3 sequences, with about 15% occurring only once. Pregnant or lactating patients and those with other autoimmune diseases or uncontrolled infections were excluded.

The J gene is TRBJ1-1, the V gene TRBV6-1; D not certain. This TCR was recovered from a woman aged 30 to 39 with Graves' ophthalmopathy. The sample was blood. The CDR3 region has the DNA TGTGCCAGCAGGGTGGGCGGATGGAACACTGAAGCTTTCTTT. Residues: CASRVGGWNTEAFF.